The 3 T cell receptor beta chains below all came from one sample that was sequenced in a study of cytomegalovirus exposure and HLA in healthy donors. PCR amplification relied on 60 Vbeta primers (plus 13 Jbeta primers). The table came from immunoSEQ multiplex PCR; TCRdb's copy has only in-frame clones and leaves some out. The profile shows about 160,000 clones, around four fifths of them singletons. The sample taken for sequencing was PBMCs. Every receptor here comes from a woman aged 18-29 years in good health and CMV-seronegative.

The chain recombines TRBV5-6 with TRBJ2-3, with TRBD2 identical over 8 bases. The CDR3 is made up of 15 amino acids. Trimming cost V 2 bases and J 5 bases; bases outside gene matches: 7. CDR1 is SGHDT, CDR2 YYEEEE, per germline. DNA of the CDR3: TGTGCCAGCAGCTTCGGGGGGGAGGGGCAAGATACGCAGTATTTT. Its protein is CASSFGGEGQDTQYF.

The table lists this clone with a few counts. The chain carries TRBV6-1 and TRBJ2-3; 10 bases are shared with TRBD1. The CDR3 length is 15 residues. CDR1 and CDR2 from the germline V gene are MNHNS and SASEGT. V trimming: 7 bases; J trimming: 5 bases; junction bases outside the gene matches: 9. The CDR3, as DNA: TGTGCCAGCAAGGAGACAGGGGGCGAGATAGATACGCAGTATTTT. As protein: CASKETGGEIDTQYF.

This sequence joins TRBV7-9 and TRBJ2-4, with 7 bases fitting TRBD1. Germline-derived CDR1 and CDR2 are SEHNR and FQNEAQ (reference sequence). V gave up 4 bases and J gave up 15 bases; unmatched junction bases: 12. The CDR3 covers 13 residues. The CDR3 DNA follows: TGTGCCAGCAGCTCGGACAGGTTTCAGCTTCGGTACTTC. It yields the protein CASSSDRFQLRYF.